What follows is one TCR beta chain and its context. This clonotype was seen ten or more times. It lacks a known antigen. No much larger clone is present one base from it, and per-base qualities are unavailable. Synthesis of TCR cDNA relied on 5'RACE template switching, a step that introduced a universal primer site along with unique molecular identifiers. Priming for cDNA synthesis came from both the TCR alpha and TCR beta constant segments. Library amplification involved two PCR steps, and the second step added sample barcodes and sequencing adapters. Sequencing of the libraries was done on either Illumina HiSeq 2500 (2x100 bp) or NovaSeq (2x150 bp). As for the original processing: Demultiplexing of reads and collapsing into UMI consensus sequences were performed with MIGEC, and V(D)J alignment was carried out with MiXCR. Vaccine-responding clonotypes were defined with edgeR using replicate PBMC samples, requiring FDR below 0.01 and a log2 fold change above 5 up to day 15. Each bulk clonotype was labeled CD4 or CD8 based on which sequenced repertoire, CD4 or CD8, contained the clonotype at higher abundance. In TCRdb, the public reads were trimmed at Q25 with fastp and aligned with MiXCR, with productive beta chains retained. Each CDR3 protein gets just one entry, which takes the most common genes and DNA from the rows behind it. What appears here as the V and J calls and clone size reflects TCRdb's work, not the paper's. In this sample the table shows about 68,000 distinct CDR3 sequences, less than 8.5% of which occur a single time. 37% of the sample lies in the top ten.

The treatment or condition label for this specimen denotes: live attenuated yellow fever vaccine strain. PBMCs were isolated from peripheral blood using a standard Ficoll-Paque protocol. Dynabeads CD4 and CD8 positive selection kits were used to isolate the CD4 and CD8 T-cell fractions. TriZol was used to extract RNA from bulk PBMCs, from CD4 and CD8 fractions, and from dextramer-positive and dextramer-negative fractions. The data belong to a study of T cells after yellow fever vaccination (dated by TCRdb to the late 2010s). Study-level background: The SMART-Seq v4 Ultra Low Input RNA kit was used to prepare libraries from fractions with low cell numbers. To follow T-cell clones before and after both primary and booster YFV17D yellow fever vaccination, bulk TCR alpha and beta repertoires underwent longitudinal sequencing. Two healthy male donors, one aged 18 to 30 and one aged 30 to 40 years, made up the cohort. Blood was drawn at multiple timepoints before and after primary and secondary immunization, with bulk PBMC replicates and cell subsets isolated.

Broader findings and caveats from the paper: A small fraction of clonotypes showed up in both the CD4 and CD8 compartments, probably as a result of convergent recombination. Compared with the primary T-cell response, the secondary T-cell response was weaker but faster, peaking on day 5 rather than day 15. Only two donors were included in the study, so the extent to which the findings can be generalized is limited. Most clones expanded after primary vaccination (around 97% of CD4 and over 80% of CD8) were re-detected after the booster, suggesting that broad memory maintenance occurred. Because abundant contaminating clonotypes from the bulk population could be contained in FACS-sorted repertoires, computational filtering was required.

Sequencing used CD8+ T cells sorted from PBMCs, obtained around 45 days after the first yellow fever vaccination. The TCR comes from a man aged 18 to 35 who received the YFV17D yellow fever vaccine.

The DNA sequence is given as TGTGCCAGCAGTTACTCCGGGACAGGGGGGACTGAAGCTTTCTTT. Its protein product is CASSYSGTGGTEAFF. The rearranged segments are TRBV6-5 and TRBJ1-1; 11 nucleotides in the junction match TRBD1. At the junction V is shortened by 0 bases and J by 5 bases; bases outside the gene matches: 2. The CDR3 sequence holds 15 residues, the cysteine and phenylalanine included. Only the CDR3 part of the read is kept: 45 bases, read in frame from the first base. As encoded in the germline V gene, CDR1 is MNHEY while CDR2 is SVGAGI.